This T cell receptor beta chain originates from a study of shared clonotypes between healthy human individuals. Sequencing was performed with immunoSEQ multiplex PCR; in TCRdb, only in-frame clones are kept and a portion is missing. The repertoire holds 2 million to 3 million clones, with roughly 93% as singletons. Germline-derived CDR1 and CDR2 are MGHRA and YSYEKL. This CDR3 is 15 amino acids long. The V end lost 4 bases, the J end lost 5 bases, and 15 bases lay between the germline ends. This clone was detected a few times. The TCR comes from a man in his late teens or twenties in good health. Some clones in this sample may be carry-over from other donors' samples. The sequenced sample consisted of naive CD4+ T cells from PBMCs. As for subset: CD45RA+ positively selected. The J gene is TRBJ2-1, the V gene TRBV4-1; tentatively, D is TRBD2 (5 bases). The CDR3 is CASSRGLGNNNEQFF. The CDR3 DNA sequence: TGCGCCAGCAGCCGAGGCCTCGGGAATAACAATGAGCAGTTCTTC.